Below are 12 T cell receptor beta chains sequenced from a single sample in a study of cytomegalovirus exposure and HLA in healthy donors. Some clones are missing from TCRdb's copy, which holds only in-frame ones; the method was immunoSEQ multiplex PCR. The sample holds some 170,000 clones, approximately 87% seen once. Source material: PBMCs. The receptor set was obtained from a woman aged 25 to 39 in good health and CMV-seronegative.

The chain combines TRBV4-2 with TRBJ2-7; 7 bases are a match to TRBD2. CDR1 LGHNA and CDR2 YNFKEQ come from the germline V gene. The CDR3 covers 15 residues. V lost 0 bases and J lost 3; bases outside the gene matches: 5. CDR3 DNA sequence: TGTGCCAGCAGCCAAGAAGCGGGGAGGGACTACGAGCAGTACTTC. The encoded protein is CASSQEAGRDYEQYF.

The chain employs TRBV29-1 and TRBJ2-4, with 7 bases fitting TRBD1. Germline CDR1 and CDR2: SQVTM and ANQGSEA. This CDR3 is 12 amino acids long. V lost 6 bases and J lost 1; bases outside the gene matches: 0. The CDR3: CSVQGAKNIQYF. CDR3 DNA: TGCAGCGTACAGGGGGCCAAAAACATTCAGTACTTC.

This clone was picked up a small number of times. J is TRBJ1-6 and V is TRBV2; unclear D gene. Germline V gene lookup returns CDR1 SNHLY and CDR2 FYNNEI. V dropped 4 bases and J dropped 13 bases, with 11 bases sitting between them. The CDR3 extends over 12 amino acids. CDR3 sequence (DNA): TGTGCCAGCAGTGTCTTGTCGGGTCCCCTCCACTTT. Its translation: CASSVLSGPLHF. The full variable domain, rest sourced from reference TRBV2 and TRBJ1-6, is EPEVTQTPSHQVTQMGQEVILRCVPISNHLYFYWYRQILGQKVEFLVSFYNNEISEKSEIFDDQFSVERPDGSNFTLKIRSTKLEDSAMYFCASSVLSGPLHFGNGTRLTVT.

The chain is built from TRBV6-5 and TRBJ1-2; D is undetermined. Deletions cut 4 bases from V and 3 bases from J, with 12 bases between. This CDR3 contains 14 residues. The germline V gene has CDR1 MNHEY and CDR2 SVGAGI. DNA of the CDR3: TGTGCCAGCAGTTCCCACCAGGTTTACTATGGCTACACCTTC. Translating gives CASSSHQVYYGYTF.

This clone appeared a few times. For the CDR3, the DNA is TGCGCCAGCAGCCAAGATCTGGTACTAGCGGGGCGATCTAGCACAGATACGCAGTATTTT. It translates to CASSQDLVLAGRSSTDTQYF. J is TRBJ2-3 and V is TRBV4-3; TRBD2 matches at 10 bases. The CDR3 loop spans 20 amino acids. With 0 bases clipped from V and 0 bases from J, the junction kept 12 bases outside the gene matches. Germline CDR1 and CDR2: LGHNA and YSLEER.

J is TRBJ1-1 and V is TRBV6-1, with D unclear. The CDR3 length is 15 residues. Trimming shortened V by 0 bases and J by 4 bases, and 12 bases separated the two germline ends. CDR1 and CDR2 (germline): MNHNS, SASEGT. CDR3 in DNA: TGTGCCAGCAGTGAAGCTTGGGCACCCCTCACTGAAGCTTTCTTT. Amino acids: CASSEAWAPLTEAFF.

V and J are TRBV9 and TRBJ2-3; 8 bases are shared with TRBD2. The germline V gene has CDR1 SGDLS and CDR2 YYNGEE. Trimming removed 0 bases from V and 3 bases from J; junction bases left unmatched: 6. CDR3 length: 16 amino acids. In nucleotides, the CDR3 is TGTGCCAGCAGCGTAGAAGCAACTAGCGGTACAGATACGCAGTATTTT. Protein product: CASSVEATSGTDTQYF.

CDR3: CASSQEQTSWVGELFF. Written as DNA, the CDR3 is TGCGCCAGCAGCCAAGAGCAGACTAGCTGGGTCGGGGAGCTGTTTTTT. The J gene is TRBJ2-2, the V gene TRBV4-1, with 7 nucleotides matching TRBD2. CDR1 and CDR2 (germline): MGHRA, YSYEKL. The CDR3 contains 16 residues. V shed 0 bases and J 7 bases; nucleotides not matched to a gene: 8.

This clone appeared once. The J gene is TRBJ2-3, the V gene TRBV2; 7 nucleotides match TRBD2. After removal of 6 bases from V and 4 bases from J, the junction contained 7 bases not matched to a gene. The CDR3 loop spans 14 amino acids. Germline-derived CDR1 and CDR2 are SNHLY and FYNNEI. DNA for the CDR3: TGTGCCAGCAGGGGGCGCGGGGGTTCAGATACGCAGTATTTT. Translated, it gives CASRGRGGSDTQYF.

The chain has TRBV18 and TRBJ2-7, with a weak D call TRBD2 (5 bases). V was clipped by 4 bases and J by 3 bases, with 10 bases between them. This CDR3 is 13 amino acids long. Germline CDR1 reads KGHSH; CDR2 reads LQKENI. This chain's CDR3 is CASSRGLDYEQYF. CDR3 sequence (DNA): TGTGCCAGCTCACGTGGACTTGACTACGAGCAGTACTTC.

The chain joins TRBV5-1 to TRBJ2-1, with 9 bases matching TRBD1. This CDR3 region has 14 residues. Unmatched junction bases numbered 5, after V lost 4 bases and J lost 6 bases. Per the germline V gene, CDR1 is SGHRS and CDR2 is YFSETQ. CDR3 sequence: CASSVGQGRNEQFF. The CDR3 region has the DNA TGCGCCAGCAGCGTCGGACAGGGGCGCAATGAGCAGTTCTTC.

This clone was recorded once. Here the CDR3 reads CASSLAVLANTGELFF. DNA of the CDR3: TGTGCCAGCAGCTTAGCTGTTCTAGCGAACACCGGGGAGCTGTTTTTT. The chain links TRBV7-2 to TRBJ2-2, with D unclear. Per the germline V gene, CDR1 is SGHTA and CDR2 is FQGNSA. Trimming removed 0 bases from V and 0 bases from J, with 8 bases in between. There are 16 residues in the CDR3. Complete variable domain (other parts from reference TRBV7-2 and TRBJ2-2): GAGVSQSPSNKVTEKGKDVELRCDPISGHTALYWYRQSLGQGLEFLIYFQGNSAPDKSGLPSDRFSAERTGGSVSTLTIQRTQQEDSAVYLCASSLAVLANTGELFFGEGSRLTVL.